Shown below are 19 T cell receptor beta chains from a single sample sequenced in a study of metastatic and nonmetastatic thyroid tumors. TCRdb recomputed clones from the PCR reads via MiXCR. This sample has 65,000 to 70,000 clones; 14% occur once, and the top ten carry just over 6.5%. Nobody among the patients had been given any treatment before thyroid surgery. Sequencing was carried out using blood. The receptor set was obtained from a male donor with papillary thyroid cancer or a benign thyroid nodule (not recorded which). Some clones in this sample may be carry-over from other donors' samples.

This chain links TRBV3-1 with TRBJ2-3; D is undetermined. V was shortened by 5 bases and J by 14 bases, with 20 bases between the two germline ends. Per germline, CDR1 LGHDT and CDR2 YNNKEL (reference sequence). The CDR3 has 13 residues. This chain's CDR3 is CASSAVPGPPGYF. The CDR3 DNA is TGTGCCAGCAGCGCGGTCCCCGGGCCCCCAGGGTATTTT.

There are many counts of this clone. The CDR3 sequence: CASSVGGGVNNEQFF. In DNA form, the CDR3 reads TGTGCCAGCAGCGTAGGGGGTGGGGTCAACAATGAGCAGTTCTTC. The chain recombines TRBV9 with TRBJ2-1, with D hard to call. The CDR3 covers 15 residues. Germline assignment: CDR1 SGDLS and CDR2 YYNGEE. Between the trimmed V and J ends, which lost 0 bases and 5 bases, there was a span of 12 bases.

This clone was counted ten times or more. The rearrangement uses TRBV12-3 or TRBV12-4 and TRBJ2-1; 9 bases line up with TRBD1. The CDR3 loop spans 15 amino acids. The V gene end was trimmed by 2 bases and the J gene end by 8 bases; junction bases not matched to a gene: 7. CDR3 sequence reads: CASSLTRDRDDEQFF. The DNA for the CDR3 is TGTGCCAGCAGTTTAACGAGGGACAGGGACGATGAGCAGTTCTTC.

This clone was recorded at least ten times. Since a much larger clone is just one base distant, this may be a read error. This rearrangement joins TRBV6-5 to TRBJ1-1; D remains unclear. Deletions cut 8 bases from V and 4 bases from J, with 11 bases between. Germline CDR1 is MNHEY and CDR2 is SVGAGI. The CDR3 length is 12 residues. CDR3 sequence (DNA): TGTGCCAGCGGTTTGGCAGGCACTGAAGCTTTCTTT. Protein product: CASGLAGTEAFF.

In regard to this clone: A read error may be the cause here, since a much bigger clone is one base away. V gene TRBV5-4 combines with J gene TRBJ2-5, with a tentative D call TRBD2 (6 bases). Germline CDR1 is SGHNT and CDR2 is YYREEE (reference sequence). The CDR3 is 16 amino acids. The ends were cut back, 2 bases at V and 4 bases at J, with 18 bases in the middle. The CDR3 region has the DNA TGTGCCAGCAGCTTTAATAGAGGGAGGTGGGGAGAGACCCAGTACTTC. It encodes CASSFNRGRWGETQYF. Using reference TRBV5-4 and TRBJ2-5 for the parts outside the CDR3, the full variable domain is ETGVTQSPTHLIKTRGQQVTLRCSSQSGHNTVSWYQQALGQGPQFIFQYYREEENGRGNFPPRFSGLQFPNYSSELNVNALELDDSALYLCASSFNRGRWGETQYFGPGTRLLVL.

The sample holds many counts of this clone. The CDR3 protein is CASSFGNTQYF. CDR3 in DNA: TGTGCCAGCAGCTTCGGAAATACGCAGTATTTT. The J gene is TRBJ2-3, the V gene TRBV5-6; D call uncertain. The CDR3 totals 11 residues. Germline V gene sequence: CDR1 SGHDT, CDR2 YYEEEE. V dropped 2 bases and J dropped 7 bases, with 5 bases sitting between them.

This clone has at least ten counts. The rearrangement uses TRBV6-2 or TRBV6-3 and TRBJ2-5; 10 bases are a match to TRBD1. The CDR3 runs to 14 residues. V was pared by 6 bases and J by 5 bases, with 6 bases of the junction left unmatched. Germline loops: CDR1 MNHEY, CDR2 SVGEGT. The CDR3 sequence: CASSGTGAQETQYF. CDR3 nucleotides: TGTGCCAGCAGCGGGACAGGGGCTCAGGAGACCCAGTACTTC.

This clone has ten or more counts. The chain recombines TRBV5-4 with TRBJ2-1, with 9 bases that match TRBD2. Germline V gene sequence: CDR1 SGHNT, CDR2 YYREEE (reference sequence). The length of the CDR3 is 16 residues. V lost 3 bases to trimming and J lost 3 bases; unmatched junction nucleotides: 7. The CDR3 is CASSSLAGEVYNEQFF. The CDR3 coding sequence is TGTGCCAGCAGCTCCTTAGCGGGAGAAGTCTACAATGAGCAGTTCTTC.

The chain uses TRBV3-1 and TRBJ2-4; D could derive from TRBD1 or TRBD2 (5 bases each). The CDR3 has 19 residues. Looked up from germline, CDR1 is LGHDT and CDR2 is YNNKEL (reference sequence). V was pared by 0 bases and J by 0 bases, with 18 bases between. In nucleotides, the CDR3 is TGTGCCAGCAGCCAAGAAAGGCCGTGGGGGACCTTAGCCAAAAACATTCAGTACTTC. It codes for CASSQERPWGTLAKNIQYF.

This clone has at least ten counts. The chain employs TRBV5-5 and TRBJ2-3; unclear D gene. The V gene's germline CDR1 is SGHKS and CDR2 YYEKEE (reference sequence). The CDR3 loop spans 15 amino acids. Trimming cost V 0 bases and J 0 bases, with 8 bases left between them. Here the CDR3 reads CASSLAFASTDTQYF. The CDR3 region has the DNA TGTGCCAGCAGCTTGGCGTTCGCTAGCACAGATACGCAGTATTTT. The whole variable domain, filled in from reference TRBV5-5 and TRBJ2-3, reads DAGVTQSPTHLIKTRGQQVTLRCSPISGHKSVSWYQQVLGQGPQFIFQYYEKEERGRGNFPDRFSARQFPNYSSELNVNALLLGDSALYLCASSLAFASTDTQYFGPGTRLTVL.

This clone was recorded at least ten times. Here the CDR3 DNA reads TGTGCCAGCAGTGCCCCGCTTCCCAACACTGAAGCTTTCTTT. Its translation: CASSAPLPNTEAFF. The chain links TRBV6-2 or TRBV6-3 to TRBJ1-1; D is undetermined. The CDR3 covers 14 residues. Germline CDR1 is MNHEY and CDR2 is SVGEGT. The ends were cut back, 5 bases at V and 2 bases at J, with 12 bases in the middle.

This clone was picked up many times. The chain is built from TRBV2 and TRBJ1-6, with D unresolved. The germline gives CDR1 SNHLY, CDR2 FYNNEI. This CDR3 comprises 14 residues. The germline V and J ends were trimmed by 8 bases and 6 bases, with 14 bases remaining between them. As DNA, the CDR3 is TGTGCCAGCGGCCACGGCCGGAGTAATTCACCCCTCCACTTT. Its translation: CASGHGRSNSPLHF.

This rearrangement joins TRBV5-1 to TRBJ1-1; TRBD1 might be the D (5 bases). The CDR3 loop spans 13 amino acids. From germline, CDR1 is SGHRS and CDR2 YFSETQ. With 2 bases removed from V and 2 bases from J, the gap between germline ends came to 7 bases. CDR3 loop: CASSFRVNTEAFF. The CDR3 region has the DNA TGCGCCAGCAGCTTCAGGGTTAACACTGAAGCTTTCTTT.

This clone was seen a few times. This could be a read error, since a much larger clone is one nucleotide away. Different DNA sequences within this sample yield the same CDR3. CDR3 bases: TGCGCCAGCAGCCCAGAAGGACTAGCGGCTAGCACAGATACTCAGTATTTT. It codes for CASSPEGLAASTDTQYF. The chain combines TRBV4-1 with TRBJ2-3, with TRBD2 identical over 10 bases. CDR1 and CDR2 (germline): MGHRA, YSYEKL. CDR3 length: 17 amino acids.

The table lists this clone with a few counts. This may arise from a read error, as a much more abundant clone is one base away. This is likely a read error, given that the CDR3 carries no conserved phenylalanine or tryptophan at its end. The rearrangement uses TRBV11-2 and TRBJ1-5; D is uncertain. The CDR3 loop spans 16 amino acids. V lost 1 base to trimming and J lost 3 bases, with 13 bases between them. The germline CDR1 and CDR2 sequences are SGHAT and FQNNGV. The CDR3 DNA sequence: TGTGCCAGCAGCTTAGGGGTTTTAGGAGACAATCAGCCCCAGCATTCT. Translating it yields CASSLGVLGDNQPQHS.

This clone showed up many times. This chain connects TRBV25-1 to TRBJ2-1; D possibly corresponds to TRBD2 (6 bases). The V end was cut by 1 base, the J end by 2 bases, with 12 bases between. The CDR3 totals 16 residues. Germline-derived CDR1 and CDR2 are MGHDK and SYGVNS. The CDR3 loop is CASSEFGGSAYNEQFF. The DNA of the CDR3 is TGTGCCAGCAGTGAATTCGGGGGTAGCGCCTACAATGAGCAGTTCTTC.

The sample holds many counts of this clone. V is TRBV10-3 and J is TRBJ1-1, with 7 bases identical to TRBD1. Germline V CDR1 and CDR2: ENHRY, SYGVKD. The CDR3 covers 15 residues. The trim removed 0 bases at V and 2 bases at J, leaving 3 bases unmatched. The DNA of the CDR3 is TGTGCCATCAGTGAGTCGACAGGGTCTAACACTGAAGCTTTCTTT. Translation: CAISESTGSNTEAFF.

This clone has ten or more counts. The rearrangement joins TRBV3-1 to TRBJ2-3, with 11 bases aligning to TRBD2. With 0 bases clipped from V and 6 bases from J, the junction kept 14 bases outside the gene matches. Per the germline V gene, CDR1 is LGHDT and CDR2 is YNNKEL (reference sequence). The CDR3 sequence is 19 residues long. In nucleotides, the CDR3 is TGTGCCAGCAGCCAAGATCCCGCCGCTAGCGGGAGGTCATGGGATACGCAGTATTTT. Amino acids: CASSQDPAASGRSWDTQYF.

With respect to this clone: This may stem from a read error, because a much larger clone lies one nucleotide away. This chain connects TRBV12-3 or TRBV12-4 to TRBJ1-2; no reliable D call. This CDR3 region has 15 residues. Written as DNA, the CDR3 is TGTGCCAGCAGTTTAGGGCCTATGGCTAACTATTGCTACACCTTC. Translation gives CASSLGPMANYCYTF.